This TCR beta chain was recorded in a study of T cell responses to AZD1222 COVID-19 vaccine. Whole-study findings and limits: Increased Spike-specific TCR breadth and depth were observed after two AZD1222 doses.

As to this clone: Its specificity is not known.

Here immunoSEQ multiplex PCR was the method, and the copy in TCRdb shows in-frame clones only, minus some. The data contain roughly 100,000 clones, about nine tenths of them singletons. The TCR comes from an adult in good health. The specimen comprised peripheral blood, sampled on day 0 of AZD1222 vaccination.

For the CDR3, the DNA is TGTGCCAGCAGTCCCCCTGAGTACTTC. Translated: CASSPPEYF. The V call is TRBV28, the J call TRBJ2-7, with D unresolved. The V gene lost 5 bases and the J gene lost 11 bases, with 7 bases spanning the gap. This CDR3 comprises 9 residues. CDR1 and CDR2 (germline): MDHEN, SYDVKM.